This T cell receptor (beta chain) was identified during a study of preoperative IRX-2 immunotherapy in early breast cancer. The sample's treatment: preoperative locoregional IRX-2 cytokine immunotherapy. From germline, CDR1 is SGHNT and CDR2 YENEEA. V was clipped by 2 bases and J by 6 bases, with 29 bases between them. The CDR3 runs 20 residues. Method: immunoSEQ multiplex PCR; TCRdb's copy keeps in-frame clones and lacks some. The repertoire holds some 99,000 clones, with roughly 88% as singletons. The source material was tumor tissue, sampled after IRX-2 immunotherapy. This receptor was identified in a human donor with breast cancer. The V and J genes are TRBV11-3 and TRBJ2-1, with a weak D call TRBD1 (5 bases). The CDR3 DNA reads as TGTGCCAGCAGCTTAATAGGGGCTGTCACTCCCATTCCCTCCGGCAATGAGCAGTTCTTC. Translation gives CASSLIGAVTPIPSGNEQFF.